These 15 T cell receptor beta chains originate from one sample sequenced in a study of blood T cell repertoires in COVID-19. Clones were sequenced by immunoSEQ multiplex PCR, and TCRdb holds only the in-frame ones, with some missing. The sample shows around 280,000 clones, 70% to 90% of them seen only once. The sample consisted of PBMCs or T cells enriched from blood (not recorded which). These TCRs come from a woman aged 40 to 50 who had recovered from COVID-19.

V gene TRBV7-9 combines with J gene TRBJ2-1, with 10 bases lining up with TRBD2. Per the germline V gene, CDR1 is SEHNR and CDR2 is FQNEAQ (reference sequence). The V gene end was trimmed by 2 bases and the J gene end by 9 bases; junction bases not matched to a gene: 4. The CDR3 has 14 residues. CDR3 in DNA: TGTGCCAGCAGCTTAATGGGACTAGCGAGTGAGCAGTTCTTC. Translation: CASSLMGLASEQFF.

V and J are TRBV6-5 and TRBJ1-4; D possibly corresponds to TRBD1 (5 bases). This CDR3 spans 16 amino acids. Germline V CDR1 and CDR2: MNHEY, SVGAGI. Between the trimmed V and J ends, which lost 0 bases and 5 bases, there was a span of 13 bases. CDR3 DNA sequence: TGTGCCAGCAGTTACTCAAAGGGACTGAAGAATGAAAAACTGTTTTTT. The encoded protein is CASSYSKGLKNEKLFF.

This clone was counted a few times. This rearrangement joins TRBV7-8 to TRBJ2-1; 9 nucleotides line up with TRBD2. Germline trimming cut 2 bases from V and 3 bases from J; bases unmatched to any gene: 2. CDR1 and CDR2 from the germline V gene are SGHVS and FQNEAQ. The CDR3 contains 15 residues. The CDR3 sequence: CASSLSSGNYNEQFF. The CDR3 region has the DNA TGTGCCAGCAGCTTATCTAGCGGGAACTACAATGAGCAGTTCTTC.

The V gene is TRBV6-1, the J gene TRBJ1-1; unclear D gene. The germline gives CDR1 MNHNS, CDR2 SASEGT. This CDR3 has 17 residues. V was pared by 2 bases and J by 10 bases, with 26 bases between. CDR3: CASSESGGSYPGLGAFF. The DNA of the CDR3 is TGTGCCAGCAGTGAATCGGGAGGCTCCTACCCCGGGTTAGGAGCTTTCTTT.

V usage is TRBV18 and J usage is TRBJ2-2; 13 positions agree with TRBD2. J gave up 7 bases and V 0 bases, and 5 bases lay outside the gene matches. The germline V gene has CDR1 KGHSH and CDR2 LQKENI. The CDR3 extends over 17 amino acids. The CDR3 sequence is CASSPPWTSGSYGELFF. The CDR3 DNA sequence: TGTGCCAGCTCACCACCATGGACTAGCGGGAGTTACGGGGAGCTGTTTTTT.

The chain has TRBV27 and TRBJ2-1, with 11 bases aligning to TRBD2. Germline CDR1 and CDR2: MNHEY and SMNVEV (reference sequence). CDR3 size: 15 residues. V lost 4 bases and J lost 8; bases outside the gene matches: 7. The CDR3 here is CASSYVTSGSHEQFF. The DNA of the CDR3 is TGTGCCAGCAGTTATGTAACTAGCGGGAGCCATGAGCAGTTCTTC.

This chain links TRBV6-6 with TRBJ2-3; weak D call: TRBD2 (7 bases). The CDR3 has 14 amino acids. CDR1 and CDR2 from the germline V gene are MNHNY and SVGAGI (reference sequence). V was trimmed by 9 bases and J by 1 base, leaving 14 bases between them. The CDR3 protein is CASRGEGGTDTQYF. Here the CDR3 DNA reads TGTGCCAGTCGTGGGGAGGGGGGCACAGATACGCAGTATTTT.

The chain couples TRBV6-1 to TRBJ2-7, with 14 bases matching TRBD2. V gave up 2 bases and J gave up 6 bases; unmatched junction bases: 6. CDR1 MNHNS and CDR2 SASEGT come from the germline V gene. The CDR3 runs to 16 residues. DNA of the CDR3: TGTGCCAGCAGTGAAAGTTTAGGGACTAGCGGGAGCGAGCAGTACTTC. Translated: CASSESLGTSGSEQYF.

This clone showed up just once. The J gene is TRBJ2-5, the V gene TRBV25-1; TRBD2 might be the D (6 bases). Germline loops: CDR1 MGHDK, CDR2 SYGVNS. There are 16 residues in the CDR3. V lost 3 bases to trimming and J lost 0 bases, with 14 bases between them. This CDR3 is CASSDIGLAYQETQYF. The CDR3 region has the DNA TGTGCCAGCAGTGATATCGGGCTAGCGTACCAAGAGACCCAGTACTTC.

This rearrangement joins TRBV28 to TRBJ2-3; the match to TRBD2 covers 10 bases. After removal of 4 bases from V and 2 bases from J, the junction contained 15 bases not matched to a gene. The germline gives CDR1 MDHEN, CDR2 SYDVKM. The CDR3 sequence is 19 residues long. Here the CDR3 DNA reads TGTGCCAGCAGTTGGGTGGCTAGCGGGAGCGCCATTCCCACAGATACGCAGTATTTT. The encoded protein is CASSWVASGSAIPTDTQYF.

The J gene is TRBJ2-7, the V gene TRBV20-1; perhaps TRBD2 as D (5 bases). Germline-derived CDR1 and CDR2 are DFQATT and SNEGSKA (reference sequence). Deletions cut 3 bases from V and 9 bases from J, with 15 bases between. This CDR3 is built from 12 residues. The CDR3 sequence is CSASPDYMVQYF. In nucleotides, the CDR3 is TGCAGTGCTAGTCCCGACTATATGGTGCAGTACTTC.

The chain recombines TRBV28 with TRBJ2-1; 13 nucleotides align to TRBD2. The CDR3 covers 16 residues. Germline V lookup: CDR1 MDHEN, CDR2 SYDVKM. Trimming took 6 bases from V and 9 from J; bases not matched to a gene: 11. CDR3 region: CASREEGLAGTFEQFF. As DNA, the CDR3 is TGTGCCAGCAGGGAGGAGGGACTAGCGGGAACCTTTGAGCAGTTCTTC.

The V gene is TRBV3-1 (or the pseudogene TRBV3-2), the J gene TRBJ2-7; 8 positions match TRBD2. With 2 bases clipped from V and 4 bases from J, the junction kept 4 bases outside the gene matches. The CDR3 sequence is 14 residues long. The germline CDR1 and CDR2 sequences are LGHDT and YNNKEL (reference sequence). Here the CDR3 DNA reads TGTGCCAGCAGCCAACCGGGGGGGTGGTACGAGCAGTACTTC. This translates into CASSQPGGWYEQYF.

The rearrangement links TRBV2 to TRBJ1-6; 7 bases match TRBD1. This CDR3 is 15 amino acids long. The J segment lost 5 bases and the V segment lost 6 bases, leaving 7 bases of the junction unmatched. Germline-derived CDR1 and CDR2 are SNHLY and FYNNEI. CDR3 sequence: CASRGTESDNSPLHF. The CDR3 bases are TGTGCCAGCAGGGGGACAGAGTCGGATAATTCACCCCTCCACTTT.

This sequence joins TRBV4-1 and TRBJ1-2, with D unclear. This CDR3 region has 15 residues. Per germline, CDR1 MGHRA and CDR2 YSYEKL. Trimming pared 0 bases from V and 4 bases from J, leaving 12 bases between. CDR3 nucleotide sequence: TGCGCCAGCAGCCAAGATGGGAGTTCCTTCTATGGCTACACCTTC. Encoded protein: CASSQDGSSFYGYTF.